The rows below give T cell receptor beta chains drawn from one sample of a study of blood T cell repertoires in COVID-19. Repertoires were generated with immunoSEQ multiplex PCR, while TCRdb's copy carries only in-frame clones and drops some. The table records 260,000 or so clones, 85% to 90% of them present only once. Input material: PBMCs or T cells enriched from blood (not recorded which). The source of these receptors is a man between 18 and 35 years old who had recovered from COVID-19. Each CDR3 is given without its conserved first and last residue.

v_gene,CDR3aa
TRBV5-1,ASSLVGATNEKLF
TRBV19,ASTVDRGLTEAF
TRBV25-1,ATGSGEGAETQY
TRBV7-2,ASSPPGQGSPLH
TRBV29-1,SDRTGGPYGYT
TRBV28,ASTPGTGAEKLF
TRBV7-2,ASSVTSGTNTGELF
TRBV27,ASTQTGAGGPLFETQY
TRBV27,ASSLGLGRGMNTEAF
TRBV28,ASRNGQGETSAEAF
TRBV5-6,ASSETGARSIYEQY
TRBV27,ASSGQGKDYGYT
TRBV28,ASSSGTGVSGANVLT
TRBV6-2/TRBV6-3,ASSSLPGLAGGDETQY
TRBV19,ASSKGRGYEQY
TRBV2,ASPSGGRTYNEQF
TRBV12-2,ASRERQARSYNEQF
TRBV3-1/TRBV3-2,ASSQVFGARGEKLF
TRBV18,ASSPIEPSYGYT
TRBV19,ASSIDIQGLGTDTQY
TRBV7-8,ASSLEVAGDNEQF
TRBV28,ASSFSGWDRVDEKLF
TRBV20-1,SAQIGETQY
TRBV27,ASRPPPGLAGGPYEQY
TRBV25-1,ASSELAETGFTGNTIY
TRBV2,ASNPGGYTEAF
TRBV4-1,ASSEIRGPQH